The rows below give T cell receptor beta chains drawn from one sample of a study of blood T cell repertoires in COVID-19. Some clones are missing from TCRdb's copy, which holds only in-frame ones; the method was immunoSEQ multiplex PCR. This sample carries fewer than 350,000 clones, around 85% of them seen once, and the ten largest clones take around 4%. The sequencing input was peripheral blood. These receptors were taken from a woman aged 50 to 65 with active or convalescent COVID-19. Both conserved end residues are trimmed from each CDR3. A D gene is named only where the DNA matches it firmly.

D: .
V: TRBV18
J: TRBJ1-2
CDR3: ASSPGRAPASYGYT

D: .
V: TRBV2
J: TRBJ1-5
CDR3: ASSERGGPQH

D: TRBD1
V: TRBV2
J: TRBJ1-6
CDR3: ASRGQEYNSPLH

D: .
V: TRBV5-6
J: TRBJ1-3
CDR3: ASSLEGVFGNTIY

D: TRBD2
V: TRBV11-2
J: TRBJ2-4
CDR3: ASSSRTSGRAKNIQY

D: TRBD1
V: TRBV6-1
J: TRBJ2-5
CDR3: ASSEGQGAGETQY

D: TRBD1
V: TRBV11-3
J: TRBJ2-7
CDR3: ASSRDRYSYEQY

D: .
V: TRBV5-1
J: TRBJ1-4
CDR3: ASSLEGWARSNEKLF

D: .
V: TRBV12-3/TRBV12-4
J: TRBJ2-3
CDR3: ASSFGLTQY

D: .
V: TRBV7-2
J: TRBJ2-2
CDR3: ASSLDRRGTGELF

D: .
V: TRBV4-1
J: TRBJ2-5
CDR3: ASSQAAGIETQY

D: TRBD2
V: TRBV28
J: TRBJ2-7
CDR3: ASRGLAGGFSYEQY

D: TRBD1
V: TRBV6-5
J: TRBJ2-3
CDR3: ASVPPGQVTDTQY

D: TRBD2
V: TRBV10-1
J: TRBJ2-1
CDR3: ASSRTSGRLDEQF

D: TRBD1
V: TRBV2
J: TRBJ1-2
CDR3: ASFSPGGANYGYT

D: .
V: TRBV28
J: TRBJ1-1
CDR3: ASSLTGSNTEAF

D: .
V: TRBV5-1
J: TRBJ2-1
CDR3: ASSLDDGGPYNEQF

D: TRBD2
V: TRBV27
J: TRBJ2-3
CDR3: ASSSTSGSTDTQY

D: .
V: TRBV18
J: TRBJ2-7
CDR3: ASSPTTVTYEQY

D: .
V: TRBV30
J: TRBJ2-3
CDR3: AWSLSTDTQY

D: .
V: TRBV19
J: TRBJ2-1
CDR3: ASSRGTYNEQF

D: TRBD2
V: TRBV7-9
J: TRBJ2-3
CDR3: ASSPAGKPDTQY

D: TRBD2
V: TRBV20-1
J: TRBJ2-1
CDR3: SASNHLASGAYNEQF

D: TRBD2
V: TRBV6-6
J: TRBJ2-7
CDR3: ASSTSGGDYEQY

D: .
V: TRBV28
J: TRBJ1-5
CDR3: ASSRRNQPQH

D: .
V: TRBV27
J: TRBJ1-4
CDR3: ASSFGGAWEKLF

D: .
V: TRBV28
J: TRBJ2-7
CDR3: ASSLSGSQVAYEQY

D: .
V: TRBV28
J: TRBJ2-3
CDR3: ASSPRRLARTDTQY

D: TRBD2
V: TRBV6-2/TRBV6-3
J: TRBJ2-1
CDR3: ASSWGLAGGPNYNEQF

D: TRBD2
V: TRBV5-4
J: TRBJ2-1
CDR3: ASSQGLAAYGEQF

D: TRBD1
V: TRBV30
J: TRBJ1-2
CDR3: AWSYRGLNYGYT

D: TRBD1
V: TRBV27
J: TRBJ1-2
CDR3: ASSFDRDQALYYGYT

D: TRBD1
V: TRBV19
J: TRBJ1-2
CDR3: ASSSGPGGAYGYT

D: .
V: TRBV5-1
J: TRBJ2-7
CDR3: ASSLAGITYEQY

D: TRBD2
V: TRBV5-6
J: TRBJ2-3
CDR3: ASSLDAGGPYTQY

D: .
V: TRBV7-9
J: TRBJ2-1
CDR3: ASSLGRGPSYNEQF

D: .
V: TRBV5-1
J: TRBJ1-4
CDR3: ASSSTGNEKLF

D: .
V: TRBV3-1/TRBV3-2
J: TRBJ2-5
CDR3: ASSQGSRTQY

D: .
V: TRBV19
J: TRBJ1-1
CDR3: ASSDRGNTEAF

D: TRBD1
V: TRBV29-1
J: TRBJ2-5
CDR3: SVDRVKTQY

D: .
V: TRBV2
J: TRBJ2-7
CDR3: ASKFQRSSYEQY

D: TRBD1
V: TRBV27
J: TRBJ1-4
CDR3: ASRPGQGAPNEKLF

D: TRBD1
V: TRBV7-2
J: TRBJ1-2
CDR3: ASRGTGYGYT

D: .
V: TRBV27
J: TRBJ1-1
CDR3: ASSLFGVGGAHTEAF

D: .
V: TRBV5-1
J: TRBJ1-5
CDR3: ASSLGSGGGQPQH

D: .
V: TRBV5-4
J: TRBJ2-3
CDR3: ASSPRGGRTDTQY

D: .
V: TRBV4-2
J: TRBJ2-2
CDR3: ASSDAGTSNTGELF

D: .
V: TRBV28
J: TRBJ1-1
CDR3: ASNSPAEAF

D: TRBD1
V: TRBV28
J: TRBJ2-1
CDR3: ASRPTGGDEQF

D: .
V: TRBV7-8
J: TRBJ1-3
CDR3: ASSSGVSGNTIY

D: .
V: TRBV5-1
J: TRBJ1-1
CDR3: ASSPPQGTEAF

D: TRBD1
V: TRBV11-1
J: TRBJ2-1
CDR3: ASSQRPGQINEQF

D: TRBD1
V: TRBV11-3
J: TRBJ2-1
CDR3: ASSLAPQGAEQF

D: .
V: TRBV7-2
J: TRBJ1-2
CDR3: ATSVGRTGGGYT

D: .
V: TRBV5-4
J: TRBJ1-4
CDR3: ASSFSGGGHGKLF

D: .
V: TRBV6-2/TRBV6-3
J: TRBJ1-2
CDR3: ASSPGGAGLNYGYT

D: TRBD2
V: TRBV9
J: TRBJ2-7
CDR3: ASSVESGMSYEQY